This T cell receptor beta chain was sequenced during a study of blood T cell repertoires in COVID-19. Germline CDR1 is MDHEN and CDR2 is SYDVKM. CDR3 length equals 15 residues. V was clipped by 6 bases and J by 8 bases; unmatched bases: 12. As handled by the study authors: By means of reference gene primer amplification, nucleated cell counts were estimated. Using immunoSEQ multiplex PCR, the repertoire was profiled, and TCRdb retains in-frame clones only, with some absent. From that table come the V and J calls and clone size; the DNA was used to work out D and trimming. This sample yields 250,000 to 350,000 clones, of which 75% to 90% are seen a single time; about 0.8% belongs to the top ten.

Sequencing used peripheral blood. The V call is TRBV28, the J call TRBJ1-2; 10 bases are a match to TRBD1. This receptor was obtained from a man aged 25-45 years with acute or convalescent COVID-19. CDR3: CASSPSPGQGFGYTF. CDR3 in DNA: TGTGCCAGCAGCCCTTCACCGGGACAGGGGTTCGGCTACACCTTC.